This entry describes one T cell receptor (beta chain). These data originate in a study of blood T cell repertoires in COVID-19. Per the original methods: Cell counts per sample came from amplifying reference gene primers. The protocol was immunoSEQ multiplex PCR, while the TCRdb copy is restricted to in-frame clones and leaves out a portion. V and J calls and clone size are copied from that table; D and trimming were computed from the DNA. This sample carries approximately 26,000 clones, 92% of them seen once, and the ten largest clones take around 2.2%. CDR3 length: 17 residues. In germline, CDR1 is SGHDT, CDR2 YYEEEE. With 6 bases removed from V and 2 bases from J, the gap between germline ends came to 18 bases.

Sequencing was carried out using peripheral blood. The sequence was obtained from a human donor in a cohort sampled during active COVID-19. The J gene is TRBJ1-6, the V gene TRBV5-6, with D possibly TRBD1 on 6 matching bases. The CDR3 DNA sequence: TGTGCCAGCACCCCCTCGCCAGGGACAACCTATAATTCACCCCTCCACTTT. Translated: CASTPSPGTTYNSPLHF. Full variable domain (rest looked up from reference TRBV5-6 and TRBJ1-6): DAGVTQSPTHLIKTRGQQVTLRCSPKSGHDTVSWYQQALGQGPQFIFQYYEEEERQRGNFPDRFSGHQFPNYSSELNVNALLLGDSALYLCASTPSPGTTYNSPLHFGNGTRLTVT.